These T cell receptor beta chains were read from a single sample in a study of shared clonotypes between healthy human individuals. Profiling relied on immunoSEQ multiplex PCR, and the TCRdb table lists in-frame clones only, not all of them. The repertoire holds around 1,100,000 clones, with approximately 77% as singletons. Material for sequencing was memory CD4+ T cells from PBMCs. The receptors here all came from a man younger than 30 in good health. Some clones in this sample may be carry-over from other donors' samples. Both conserved end residues are part of each CDR3.

TRBV11-2,TRBJ1-2,CASSLNGLLGNYGYTF
TRBV28,TRBJ2-7,CASSLWGDRPYF
TRBV5-1,TRBJ2-1,CASSLQGLLNEQFF
TRBV10-3,TRBJ2-1,CAISETLQEQFF
TRBV7-2,TRBJ1-1,CASSAYRGPTGNTEAFF
TRBV29-1,TRBJ2-4,CSVRPTGDIQYF
TRBV28,TRBJ1-4,CASSPPPFEKLFF
TRBV6-4,TRBJ2-2,CASSEQGAYTGELFF
TRBV5-8,TRBJ1-4,CASSLSGATNEKLFF
TRBV6-5,TRBJ2-5,CASLSGLAGQETQYF
TRBV5-1,TRBJ1-2,CASSSGQANYGYTF
TRBV18,TRBJ2-6,CASSPRPGTGDGANVLTF
TRBV27,TRBJ1-2,CASSLIGDRGHGGYTF
TRBV9,TRBJ2-7,CASSLASGSSYEQYF
TRBV10-2,TRBJ2-5,CASSVSSAAKRPAQYF
TRBV19,TRBJ2-4,CASSRGDIQYF
TRBV19,TRBJ2-3,CASSDTGGASDTQYF
TRBV6-1,TRBJ1-5,CASSAQGINQPQHF
TRBV2,TRBJ1-2,CASKPGINYGYTF
TRBV6-6,TRBJ1-5,CASSYSDQPQHF
TRBV11-2,TRBJ2-7,CASSFDGTSGSPLYEQYF
TRBV5-4,TRBJ2-1,CASSWGQGGWVEQFF
TRBV11-2,TRBJ2-3,CASSSQYTQYF
TRBV28,TRBJ2-7,CASRTPGRPSVEQYF
TRBV6-5,TRBJ2-7,CASSYSAGGSKYEQYF
TRBV28,TRBJ2-5,CASSPTSTRETQYF
TRBV5-1,TRBJ1-5,CASSSGQGGGPQHF
TRBV9,TRBJ2-2,CASSVLGASTTGELFF
TRBV6-4,TRBJ2-1,CASSVAGLGMNEQFF
TRBV29-1,TRBJ1-2,CSGRRDTMGGYTF
TRBV20-1,TRBJ2-4,CSARAVDIQYF
TRBV7-9,TRBJ1-4,CASSPQGGGEKLFF
TRBV18,TRBJ2-2,CASSPGDYGELFF
TRBV9,TRBJ2-1,CASSVRTNRDEQFF
TRBV6-6,TRBJ2-7,CASTGGYEQYF
TRBV11-2,TRBJ2-2,CASSLDLWVSGSTGELFF
TRBV9,TRBJ2-7,CASSVNSGPYEQYF
TRBV9,TRBJ2-4,CASGNSDIQYF
TRBV11-2,TRBJ2-5,CASSRKGRETQYF
TRBV29-1,TRBJ2-5,CSVFGGEQETQYF
TRBV28,TRBJ1-1,CASSLIVRGNTEAFF
TRBV7-2,TRBJ1-2,CASSLEGGRGLLGYTF
TRBV5-1,TRBJ1-1,CASSPLGHLNTEAFF
TRBV2,TRBJ2-7,CASSTGTGGSYEQYF
TRBV5-1,TRBJ1-1,CASRQDSSTTEAFF
TRBV28,TRBJ1-5,CASSFPGQVYQPQHF